The next 28 T cell receptor beta chains were all read from a single sample in a study of blood T cell repertoires in COVID-19. TCRdb's table, derived via immunoSEQ multiplex PCR, lists solely in-frame clones and lacks some. The table includes approximately 34,000 clones, 75% to 85% detected once. Input material: peripheral blood. These receptors were obtained from a woman in her 70s with acute or convalescent COVID-19.

The V call is TRBV7-2, the J call TRBJ2-1; 14 bases are shared with TRBD2. There are 16 residues in the CDR3. The V gene end was trimmed by 3 bases and the J gene end by 7 bases; junction bases not matched to a gene: 5. Germline V gene sequence: CDR1 SGHTA, CDR2 FQGNSA. The CDR3 reads CASSFAGTSGRNEQFF. Written as DNA, the CDR3 is TGTGCCAGCAGCTTCGCCGGGACTAGCGGGAGAAATGAGCAGTTCTTC.

J is TRBJ2-6 and V is TRBV5-1, with 11 bases identical to TRBD2. V was clipped by 7 bases and J by 1 base; unmatched bases: 10. Germline CDR1 is SGHRS and CDR2 is YFSETQ. The CDR3 extends over 18 amino acids. The CDR3 coding sequence is TGCGCCAGCGCTTCGATGACTAGCGGGAATTCTGGGGCCAACGTCCTGACTTTC. Its protein is CASASMTSGNSGANVLTF.

V and J are TRBV19 and TRBJ2-2, with a weak D call TRBD2 (7 bases). The V end lost 6 bases, the J end lost 4 bases, and 12 bases lay between the germline ends. Germline CDR1 is LNHDA and CDR2 is SQIVND (reference sequence). This CDR3 is built from 14 residues. DNA for the CDR3: TGTGCCAGTAGGGGGGGGGCGGGCACCGGGGAGCTGTTTTTT. Translated, it gives CASRGGAGTGELFF. The whole variable domain, remainder taken from reference TRBV19 and TRBJ2-2, is DGGITQSPKYLFRKEGQNVTLSCEQNLNHDAMYWYRQDPGQGLRLIYYSQIVNDFQKGDIAEGYSVSREKKESFPLTVTSAQKNPTAFYLCASRGGAGTGELFFGEGSRLTVL.

The chain has TRBV7-9 and TRBJ2-7; TRBD1 matches at 8 bases. This CDR3 has 17 amino acids. The germline V gene has CDR1 SEHNR and CDR2 FQNEAQ (reference sequence). V gave up 1 base and J gave up 2 bases; unmatched junction bases: 10. Here the CDR3 reads CASSLGRFGQGPYEQYF. CDR3 in DNA: TGTGCCAGCAGCTTAGGGCGGTTCGGACAGGGACCCTACGAGCAGTACTTC.

The V call is TRBV2, the J call TRBJ1-6; tentatively, D is TRBD1 (5 bases). The germline CDR1 and CDR2 sequences are SNHLY and FYNNEI. Trimming removed 7 bases from V and 9 bases from J, with 16 bases in between. This CDR3 has 14 residues. DNA for the CDR3: TGTGCCAGCACCCCCGGGGGGGATGGTTCACCCCTCCACTTT. This sequence encodes CASTPGGDGSPLHF.

V and J are TRBV27 and TRBJ2-1; D perhaps matches TRBD1 (6 bases). Germline V gene sequence: CDR1 MNHEY, CDR2 SMNVEV (reference sequence). The length of the CDR3 is 13 residues. With 1 base removed from V and 7 bases from J, the gap between germline ends came to 8 bases. CDR3 sequence: CASSLYRVNEQFF. In DNA, the CDR3 is TGTGCCAGCAGTTTATACAGGGTAAATGAGCAGTTCTTC.

The table lists this clone with a few counts. In DNA form, the CDR3 reads TGCGCCAGCAGCTCAAATCCACTAGCCTCGGAGCAGTACTTC. As protein: CASSSNPLASEQYF. V is TRBV5-1 and J is TRBJ2-7; D possibly corresponds to TRBD2 (6 bases). Looked up from germline, CDR1 is SGHRS and CDR2 is YFSETQ. The CDR3 totals 14 residues. Between the trimmed V and J ends, which lost 3 bases and 7 bases, there was a span of 17 bases.

The chain employs TRBV7-2 and TRBJ1-3; D is perhaps TRBD1 (5 bases). The CDR3 is 16 amino acids. V was clipped by 5 bases and J by 4 bases, with 18 bases between them. The germline V gene has CDR1 SGHTA and CDR2 FQGNSA. In DNA form, the CDR3 reads TGTGCCAGCAGCCCGGACGTGGGGGGTCGGGGAAACACCATATATTTT. Translated, it gives CASSPDVGGRGNTIYF. Complete variable domain (other parts from reference TRBV7-2 and TRBJ1-3): GAGVSQSPSNKVTEKGKDVELRCDPISGHTALYWYRQSLGQGLEFLIYFQGNSAPDKSGLPSDRFSAERTGGSVSTLTIQRTQQEDSAVYLCASSPDVGGRGNTIYFGEGSWLTVV.

This clone was detected only once. The chain recombines TRBV5-6 with TRBJ1-2, with unresolved D. Germline CDR1 is SGHDT and CDR2 is YYEEEE. The CDR3 loop spans 13 amino acids. The V end was cut by 2 bases, the J end by 9 bases, with 14 bases between. The CDR3 is CASSFWARPSYTF. Written as DNA, the CDR3 is TGTGCCAGCAGCTTTTGGGCCAGGCCCAGCTACACCTTC.

This chain links TRBV28 with TRBJ2-3; TRBD2 agrees at 13 bases. After removal of 6 bases from V and 4 bases from J, the junction contained 16 bases not matched to a gene. This CDR3 has 19 residues. Germline lookup yields CDR1 MDHEN and CDR2 SYDVKM. CDR3 region: CASSIMRGGTSGKSDTQYF. CDR3 DNA sequence: TGTGCCAGCAGCATAATGCGAGGTGGGACTAGCGGGAAGTCAGATACGCAGTATTTT. Full variable domain (rest looked up from reference TRBV28 and TRBJ2-3): DVKVTQSSRYLVKRTGEKVFLECVQDMDHENMFWYRQDPGLGLRLIYFSYDVKMKEKGDIPEGYSVSREKKERFSLILESASTNQTSMYLCASSIMRGGTSGKSDTQYFGPGTRLTVL.

This chain uses TRBV7-2 with TRBJ2-7; 9 nucleotides match TRBD1. V dropped 4 bases and J dropped 4; count of bases not matched to a gene: 5. The CDR3 runs to 14 residues. CDR1 and CDR2 from the germline V gene are SGHTA and FQGNSA. CDR3 in amino acids: CASSSGQGQYEQYF. The DNA for the CDR3 is TGTGCCAGCAGCTCGGGACAGGGACAGTACGAGCAGTACTTC.

V and J are TRBV6-6 and TRBJ2-2; possibly TRBD2 for D (5 bases). Germline-derived CDR1 and CDR2 are MNHNY and SVGAGI (reference sequence). V was cut by 6 bases and J by 8 bases, with 19 bases left in between. This CDR3 region has 15 residues. CDR3 residues: CASSPAADYSGELFF. CDR3 nucleotides: TGTGCCAGCAGCCCCGCCGCAGACTACTCAGGGGAGCTGTTTTTT.

This chain joins TRBV7-9 and TRBJ1-4; a possible D gene is TRBD1 (6 bases). CDR1 is SEHNR, CDR2 FQNEAQ, per germline (reference sequence). V gave up 4 bases and J gave up 7 bases, with 16 bases separating them. CDR3 length: 15 residues. CDR3 sequence reads: CASSSYRENGEKLFF. In DNA form, the CDR3 reads TGTGCCAGCAGCTCGTACAGGGAAAACGGTGAAAAACTGTTTTTT.

The chain is built from TRBV10-3 and TRBJ2-1; unclear D gene. Looked up from germline, CDR1 is ENHRY and CDR2 is SYGVKD. Trimming shortened V by 0 bases and J by 3 bases, and 9 bases separated the two germline ends. The CDR3 is 15 residues long. Written as DNA, the CDR3 is TGTGCCATCAGTGAGTCTACAGCCAACTACAATGAGCAGTTCTTC. Its translation: CAISESTANYNEQFF.

The chain recombines TRBV3-1 (or the pseudogene TRBV3-2) with TRBJ2-3; D uncertain. The CDR3 is 15 residues long. Germline assignment: CDR1 LGHDT and CDR2 YNNKEL (reference sequence). V lost 1 base and J 2 bases, leaving 10 bases between the germline ends. The CDR3 nucleotides read TGTGCCAGCAGCCAAGGCTTCAGTTCCACAGATACGCAGTATTTT. This gives the protein CASSQGFSSTDTQYF.

The gene calls are TRBV21-1 and TRBJ2-7; the table names TRBD2, a call not compared with the DNA. TRBV21-1 has pseudogene status. This CDR3 comprises 15 residues. CDR3 in DNA: TGTGCCAGCAGCTCCTCCGGGAGGGAACCCTACGAGCAGTACTTC. This encodes CASSSSGREPYEQYF.

This clone has a single count. V usage is TRBV5-1 and J usage is TRBJ1-2, with a possible D match to TRBD1 (5 bases). The CDR3 extends over 16 amino acids. Germline CDR1 reads SGHRS; CDR2 reads YFSETQ. The V end was cut by 0 bases, the J end by 6 bases, with 18 bases between. The CDR3 bases are TGCGCCAGCAGCTTGGCACGCGGGGGTTGGGAAAATGGCTACACCTTC. Encoded protein: CASSLARGGWENGYTF. Complete variable domain (other parts from reference TRBV5-1 and TRBJ1-2): KAGVTQTPRYLIKTRGQQVTLSCSPISGHRSVSWYQQTPGQGLQFLFEYFSETQRNKGNFPGRFSGRQFSNSRSEMNVSTLELGDSALYLCASSLARGGWENGYTFGSGTRLTVV.

The chain links TRBV7-2 to TRBJ1-1; 9 bases are shared with TRBD1. Trimming removed 4 bases from V and 0 bases from J; junction bases left unmatched: 0. CDR1 and CDR2 from the germline V gene are SGHTA and FQGNSA. The CDR3 runs 14 residues. CDR3 region: CASSWDRVNTEAFF. In nucleotides, the CDR3 is TGTGCCAGCAGCTGGGACAGGGTGAACACTGAAGCTTTCTTT.

The chain recombines TRBV7-9 with TRBJ2-7, with 8 nucleotides matching TRBD2. Losses at the gene ends were 3 bases for V and 3 bases for J; bases not matched to a gene: 19. CDR3 length equals 19 residues. Per the germline V gene, CDR1 is SEHNR and CDR2 is FQNEAQ (reference sequence). The CDR3 spells CASSFTGGIAGIANYEQYF. The CDR3 bases are TGTGCCAGCAGCTTCACGGGGGGAATAGCGGGGATTGCTAACTACGAGCAGTACTTC.

This sequence joins TRBV7-9 and TRBJ1-5; 8 nucleotides match TRBD1. Germline CDR1 reads SEHNR; CDR2 reads FQNEAQ (reference sequence). J was trimmed by 5 bases and V by 2 bases; bases with no gene match: 2. The CDR3 is 14 amino acids. The DNA for the CDR3 is TGTGCCAGCAGCTTAATGACAGGGGATCAGCCCCAGCATTTT. Translation gives CASSLMTGDQPQHF.

The chain uses TRBV28 and TRBJ2-7, with 8 bases fitting TRBD1. The CDR3 spans 16 residues. The germline V gene encodes CDR1 MDHEN and CDR2 SYDVKM. V dropped 2 bases and J dropped 0; count of bases not matched to a gene: 6. As DNA, the CDR3 is TGTGCCAGCAGTTTAGTGGGCAGGGGGCTCTCCTACGAGCAGTACTTC. This codes for CASSLVGRGLSYEQYF.

V is TRBV5-6 and J is TRBJ2-1; 8 positions match TRBD2. CDR1 is SGHDT and CDR2 is YYEEEE in the germline V gene. The trim removed 1 base at V and 7 bases at J, leaving 7 bases unmatched. The CDR3 loop spans 15 amino acids. This CDR3 is CASSLLTSGRNEQFF. Here the CDR3 DNA reads TGTGCCAGCAGCTTGTTAACTAGCGGTCGGAATGAGCAGTTCTTC. The full variable domain, completed using reference TRBV5-6 and TRBJ2-1, is DAGVTQSPTHLIKTRGQQVTLRCSPKSGHDTVSWYQQALGQGPQFIFQYYEEEERQRGNFPDRFSGHQFPNYSSELNVNALLLGDSALYLCASSLLTSGRNEQFFGPGTRLTVL.

This chain joins TRBV3-1 (or the pseudogene TRBV3-2) and TRBJ1-5, with 8 nucleotides matching TRBD1. The germline gives CDR1 LGHDT, CDR2 YNNKEL (reference sequence). CDR3 length: 16 residues. J lost 2 bases, V lost 3 bases, and 6 bases had no gene match. The chain's CDR3 is CASSQAGGAGNQPQHF. The CDR3 DNA reads as TGTGCCAGCAGCCAGGCAGGGGGCGCAGGCAATCAGCCCCAGCATTTT.

The count of this clone is one. The chain recombines TRBV6-2 or TRBV6-3 with TRBJ2-7; D unclear. The CDR3 sequence is 11 residues long. V was cut by 5 bases and J by 5 bases, with 7 bases left in between. The germline gives CDR1 MNHEY, CDR2 SVGEGT. The CDR3 sequence: CASSQRDEQYF. In DNA, the CDR3 is TGTGCCAGCAGTCAACGGGACGAGCAGTACTTC.

V and J are TRBV5-4 and TRBJ2-3; D not resolved. Germline V CDR1 and CDR2: SGHNT, YYREEE (reference sequence). This CDR3 contains 14 residues. The V end was cut by 2 bases, the J end by 2 bases, with 9 bases between. This CDR3 is CASSFVVATDTQYF. In nucleotides, the CDR3 is TGTGCCAGCAGCTTTGTTGTGGCCACAGATACGCAGTATTTT.

V gene TRBV28 combines with J gene TRBJ1-2; D ambiguous. This CDR3 region has 11 residues. V was shortened by 8 bases and J by 5 bases, with 9 bases between the two germline ends. The germline CDR1 and CDR2 sequences are MDHEN and SYDVKM. The CDR3 protein is CASSRGYGYTF. In DNA, the CDR3 is TGTGCCAGCTCACGGGGTTATGGCTACACCTTC.

The V gene is TRBV19, the J gene TRBJ2-3; TRBD2 agrees at 11 bases. Germline trimming cut 5 bases from V and 2 bases from J; bases unmatched to any gene: 3. Germline loops: CDR1 LNHDA, CDR2 SQIVND (reference sequence). This CDR3 region has 15 residues. CDR3 in DNA: TGTGCCAGTAGTCCGACTAGCGGGGACACAGATACGCAGTATTTT. Protein sequence: CASSPTSGDTDTQYF.

The chain employs TRBV19 and TRBJ2-3; maybe TRBD1 (8 bases). Germline V gives CDR1 LNHDA, CDR2 SQIVND (reference sequence). CDR3 length: 16 residues. Trimming took 4 bases from V and 1 from J, leaving 15 bases between them. The CDR3 reads CASSKGGGQGTDTQYF. CDR3 bases: TGTGCCAGTAGTAAGGGAGGGGGACAGGGCACAGATACGCAGTATTTT.